This T cell receptor (beta chain) is from a study of regulatory T cells in long-lasting Graves disease. At the level of the study: Over-5-year antithyroid drug use with positive TSH receptor antibodies defined persistent Graves' disease in the study. Study-wide results and caveats: Persistent Graves' patients showed a TCR diversity that was lower than that of newly diagnosed ones.

This clonotype showed up many times. The antigen remains undetermined. The time point: persistent/refractory GD, antithyroid drugs over 5 years with positive TRAb. PBMCs provided the RNA from which the TCR library was made. The patients included were those that came from an endocrinology department in Xi'an, China. CDR3-region Arm-PCR and iRepertoire HTBI primers produced the TCR beta libraries. TCRdb fed the multiplex PCR reads into MiXCR, producing one record per CDR3 protein. The repertoire includes fewer than 550,000 distinct CDR3 sequences, around a fifth of them detected once, and 6.5% to 9% sits in the top ten. The TCR sequence derives from a female donor with Graves disease. The starting material was peripheral blood mononuclear cells (PBMCs), obtained when the disease was refractory, from a patient treated with antithyroid drugs.

CDR3 region: CSAPATGNEKLFF. The CDR3 bases are TGCAGTGCCCCCGCGACAGGGAATGAAAAACTGTTTTTT. The chain carries TRBV20-1 and TRBJ1-4; 7 bases align to TRBD1. CDR1 is DFQATT, CDR2 SNEGSKA, per germline (reference sequence). The CDR3 spans 13 residues. V lost 6 bases and J lost 5; bases outside the gene matches: 6.